Below are 2 T cell receptor beta chains sequenced from a single sample in a study of blood T cells in healthy people across ages. Next came a second PCR, run for 7 to 11 cycles, which used a sample-barcoded 5' primer along with a J-beta primer mix. One entry per CDR3 protein results from TCRdb running MiXCR on the 5' RACE reads. The repertoire holds 2 million or so distinct CDR3 sequences, 40% to 55% seen once, with roughly 2% in the top ten. The sample consisted of blood. The receptors stem from a woman aged 35 to 49 in good health.

V gene TRBV6-5 combines with J gene TRBJ1-2, with a tentative D call TRBD1 (5 bases). The CDR3 consists of 16 residues. The V end lost 1 base, the J end lost 0 bases, and 12 bases lay between the germline ends. Germline lookup yields CDR1 MNHEY and CDR2 SVGAGI. The CDR3 here is CASSYFGAQPNYGYTF. For the CDR3, the DNA is TGTGCCAGCAGTTACTTCGGGGCCCAACCTAACTATGGCTACACCTTC.

This clonotype occurred a few times. V gene TRBV21-1 combines with J gene TRBJ1-4. TRBV21-1 is recorded as a pseudogene. This CDR3 contains 17 residues. The CDR3 loop is CASSKGVEGRTNEKLFF. CDR3 nucleotides: TGTGCCAGCAGCAAAGGTGTGGAGGGACGAACTAATGAAAAACTGTTTTTT.